This TCR beta chain was identified during a study of blood T cell repertoires in COVID-19. This CDR3 region has 14 residues. Germline V gene data show CDR1 as GTSNPN and CDR2 as SVGIG (reference sequence). The ends were cut back, 4 bases at V and 4 bases at J, with 16 bases in the middle. In the source study's methods: Reference gene primer amplification yielded estimated nucleated cell counts. Sequencing used immunoSEQ multiplex PCR; TCRdb keeps in-frame clones, though not all of them. V and J calls and clone size come straight from that table; D and trimming were deduced from the DNA. The repertoire holds 140,000 to 150,000 clones, with 80% as singletons.

V is TRBV30 and J is TRBJ1-2, with TRBD1 as a possible D gene (5 bases). Material for sequencing was peripheral blood. The sequence derives from a man aged 70 or older who had recovered from COVID-19. CDR3 DNA sequence: TGTGCCTGGAATCACGGGACTGCTTCCTATGGCTACACCTTC. It codes for CAWNHGTASYGYTF.